The clone carrying this T cell receptor beta chain has more than one count but fewer than ten. Its antigen remains unknown. One heparinised blood draw, averaging about 100 mL, came from each donor. The investigators reverse transcribed all of the isolated RNA, so they sequenced expressed TCRB transcripts. TCRdb's table, derived via immunoSEQ multiplex PCR, lists solely in-frame clones and lacks some. The sample has under 250,000 clones, 13% to 15% seen once; the top ten hold more than 0.02%. Germline V lookup: CDR1 MRHNA, CDR2 SNTAGT. The V and J ends lost 6 bases and 9 bases, in that order; junction bases with no gene match: 10. The CDR3 totals 14 residues. This record belongs to a study of beta chain features in type 1 diabetes. In the study overall: Healthy donors, compared against patients, showed similar age, gender and cell yields.

General study findings and limits: High-TCR-expressing cells could be over-represented by cDNA sequencing.

The specimen was naive CD4+ T cells from blood. The J gene is TRBJ2-1, the V gene TRBV6-4; TRBD2 agrees at 8 bases. The sequence derives from a middle-aged woman in good health. The chain's CDR3 is CASSASRGAIEQFF. Written as DNA, the CDR3 is TGTGCCAGCAGCGCCTCGCGGGGGGCCATTGAGCAGTTCTTC.